These 18 T cell receptor beta chains were all obtained from the same sample, sequenced in a study of T cells after yellow fever vaccination. TCRdb passed the 5' RACE reads through MiXCR, listing each CDR3 protein once. The table has some 350,000 distinct CDR3 sequences, 3.5% to 4.5% seen once. The sample in question was PBMCs, obtained 5 days after the yellow fever booster vaccination. Source of these receptors: a man aged 18 to 35 who received the YFV17D yellow fever vaccine.

V usage is TRBV4-1 and J usage is TRBJ2-7; D is unclear. The CDR3 length is 12 residues. V was trimmed by 2 bases and J by 6 bases, leaving 8 bases between them. Germline lookup yields CDR1 MGHRA and CDR2 YSYEKL. CDR3 sequence reads: CASSQIPGEQYF. CDR3 sequence (DNA): TGCGCCAGCAGCCAAATTCCTGGCGAGCAGTACTTC.

The chain combines TRBV7-2 with TRBJ1-2, with D perhaps TRBD1 (6 bases). Trimming removed 1 base from V and 4 bases from J, with 13 bases in between. Germline V gives CDR1 SGHTA, CDR2 FQGNSA. The CDR3 totals 15 residues. The CDR3 DNA sequence: TGTGCCAGCAGCTTAGAAGAGGGACAAGTCTATGGCTACACCTTC. Its translation is CASSLEEGQVYGYTF.

This clonotype has more than one count but fewer than ten. The chain uses TRBV12-3 or TRBV12-4 and TRBJ2-1, with 9 bases that match TRBD2. CDR3 length: 16 residues. Trimming at V came to 6 bases and at J to 7 bases, leaving 13 bases not matched to a gene. The CDR3 reads CASRDPRAGGRNEQFF. The CDR3 DNA sequence: TGTGCCAGCAGGGACCCTCGAGCGGGGGGCAGGAATGAGCAGTTCTTC.

This clonotype has at least ten counts. The chain employs TRBV7-9 and TRBJ1-4; 7 nucleotides agree with TRBD1. The junction had 6 bases not matched to a gene; V was cut back by 5 bases and J by 3 bases. Germline-derived CDR1 and CDR2 are SEHNR and FQNEAQ (reference sequence). There are 15 residues in the CDR3. CDR3 sequence reads: CASSVGTAPNEKLFF. CDR3 in DNA: TGTGCCAGCAGCGTAGGGACAGCTCCTAATGAAAAACTGTTTTTT.

This clonotype was counted only a few times. This chain joins TRBV27 and TRBJ2-7; D perhaps matches TRBD1 (7 bases). Germline CDR1 reads MNHEY; CDR2 reads SMNVEV (reference sequence). The CDR3 has 15 residues. The germline V and J ends were trimmed by 1 base and 2 bases, with 12 bases remaining between them. The CDR3 spells CASSLYAGQPYEQYV. The CDR3 DNA follows: TGTGCCAGCAGTTTATACGCGGGACAGCCCTACGAGCAGTACGTC.

This clonotype has just a few counts. The chain is built from TRBV4-1 and TRBJ2-7; TRBD1 is a possible D gene (5 bases). The CDR3 is made up of 16 amino acids. Germline V gene sequence: CDR1 MGHRA, CDR2 YSYEKL. V was cut by 1 base and J by 4 bases, with 17 bases left in between. DNA for the CDR3: TGCGCCAGCAGCCAAGGGTTTCAGGGCCGAGTGTACGAGCAGTACTTC. Amino acids: CASSQGFQGRVYEQYF.

This clonotype was seen only a few times. The chain is built from TRBV7-9 and TRBJ2-7; D ambiguous. CDR1 and CDR2 from the germline V gene are SEHNR and FQNEAQ (reference sequence). The CDR3 is 13 residues long. V lost 5 bases and J 0 bases, leaving 8 bases between the germline ends. CDR3 sequence (DNA): TGTGCCAGCAGCGGCTCGAGCTCCTACGAGCAGTACTTC. This gives the protein CASSGSSSYEQYF.

This clonotype was detected only a few times. The chain employs TRBV11-2 and TRBJ1-2; D remains ambiguous. This CDR3 region has 14 residues. Trimming took off 5 bases at V and 4 bases at J, with 14 bases between the two ends. Germline CDR1 SGHAT, CDR2 FQNNGV. As DNA, the CDR3 is TGTGCCAGCAGCCCCGGGATGAACGTCTATGGCTACACCTTC. Its protein product is CASSPGMNVYGYTF.

V gene TRBV12-3 or TRBV12-4 combines with J gene TRBJ2-1; D unresolved. V gave up 5 bases and J gave up 6 bases, with 14 bases separating them. The CDR3 runs 14 residues. CDR3 residues: CASSDFLVRNEQFF. The DNA for the CDR3 is TGTGCCAGCAGTGATTTCCTGGTACGCAATGAGCAGTTCTTC.

This sequence joins TRBV3-1 and TRBJ2-5, with 7 positions matching TRBD2. The germline gives CDR1 LGHDT, CDR2 YNNKEL (reference sequence). This CDR3 comprises 16 residues. V lost 0 bases to trimming and J lost 0 bases; unmatched junction nucleotides: 4. CDR3 coding DNA: TGTGCCAGCAGCCAAGATTTGCGGGGGTACCAAGAGACCCAGTACTTC. Residues: CASSQDLRGYQETQYF.

The rearrangement links TRBV5-6 to TRBJ2-7, with D perhaps matching TRBD2 (5 bases). V was shortened by 1 base and J by 6 bases, with 14 bases between the two germline ends. This CDR3 has 14 residues. Germline assignment: CDR1 SGHDT and CDR2 YYEEEE. CDR3 sequence: CASSLKGYRGEQYF. CDR3 bases: TGTGCCAGCAGCTTGAAAGGGTATCGGGGCGAGCAGTACTTC.

This clonotype was seen a handful of times. The rearrangement uses TRBV4-3 and TRBJ1-2, with D tentatively TRBD1 (6 bases). The CDR3 is made up of 14 amino acids. V was trimmed by 2 bases and J by 8 bases, leaving 15 bases between them. CDR1 and CDR2 from the germline V gene are LGHNA and YSLEER. The CDR3 bases are TGCGCCAGCAGCCAATCCGGACAGCACCAGGGCTACACCTTC. It is translated as CASSQSGQHQGYTF.

This chain joins TRBV5-1 and TRBJ2-3; D gene uncertain. The germline gives CDR1 SGHRS, CDR2 YFSETQ. The CDR3 length is 14 residues. Deletions cut 5 bases from V and 0 bases from J, with 10 bases between. The CDR3: CASRGAYSTDTQYF. CDR3 bases: TGCGCCAGCAGGGGCGCATACAGCACAGATACGCAGTATTTT.

The rearrangement links TRBV12-3 or TRBV12-4 to TRBJ1-1; no reliable D call. The CDR3 has 15 amino acids. Trimming removed 6 bases at V and 1 base at J, with 15 bases between. The CDR3 coding sequence is TGTGCCAGCAGCACGATGGCGGCAGCGAACACTGAAGCTTTCTTT. This sequence encodes CASSTMAAANTEAFF.

The CDR3 region is CASRAGTRGYEQYF. The CDR3 nucleotides read TGTGCCAGCAGGGCCGGGACTAGAGGCTACGAGCAGTACTTC. The chain carries TRBV2 and TRBJ2-7, with 8 positions matching TRBD2. This CDR3 is built from 14 residues. V lost 6 bases to trimming and J lost 3 bases; unmatched junction nucleotides: 7. Germline CDR1 reads SNHLY; CDR2 reads FYNNEI.

This clonotype was seen a few times. In DNA, the CDR3 is TGCGCCAGCAGAGGAGACAGGAACAATGAGCAGTTCTTC. Translating it yields CASRGDRNNEQFF. The chain uses TRBV5-1 and TRBJ2-1, with D tentatively TRBD1 (6 bases). Germline CDR1 SGHRS, CDR2 YFSETQ. Trimming left V 5 bases short and J 5 bases short, with 11 bases between. This CDR3 spans 13 amino acids. Full variable domain (missing parts from reference TRBV5-1 and TRBJ2-1): KAGVTQTPRYLIKTRGQQVTLSCSPISGHRSVSWYQQTPGQGLQFLFEYFSETQRNKGNFPGRFSGRQFSNSRSEMNVSTLELGDSALYLCASRGDRNNEQFFGPGTRLTVL.

This clonotype occurred once. The genes are TRBV9 and TRBJ1-4, with no clear D. In germline, CDR1 is SGDLS, CDR2 YYNGEE. This CDR3 has 13 residues. Trimming took off 1 base at V and 8 bases at J, with 9 bases between the two ends. CDR3 DNA: TGTGCCAGCAGCGTAACGGTAGACGAAAAACTGTTTTTT. Residues: CASSVTVDEKLFF.

This clonotype occurred a few times. The chain couples TRBV20-1 to TRBJ1-5; TRBD1 might be the D (6 bases). Germline loops: CDR1 DFQATT, CDR2 SNEGSKA (reference sequence). The CDR3 runs to 14 residues. With 5 bases removed from V and 4 bases from J, the gap between germline ends came to 15 bases. CDR3 sequence reads: CSAPPRDMNQPQHF. CDR3 DNA sequence: TGCAGTGCTCCACCCCGGGACATGAATCAGCCCCAGCATTTT.